The TCR beta chain under discussion was sequenced for a study of blood T cell repertoires in COVID-19. CDR3 length: 13 residues. Deletions cut 3 bases from V and 3 bases from J, with 10 bases between. From germline, CDR1 is SGHRS and CDR2 YFSETQ. Data came from immunoSEQ multiplex PCR; TCRdb stores just in-frame clones and leaves some out. Of about 190,000 clones detected, roughly nine tenths appear once; the ten largest clones hold 2.5% to 3.5%. The V and J genes are TRBV5-1 and TRBJ2-7; tentatively, D is TRBD2 (6 bases). This TCR was sampled from a woman aged 25 to 39 with active or convalescent COVID-19. The sample was peripheral blood. The CDR3 sequence is CASSSGTGYEQYF. The CDR3 nucleotides read TGCGCCAGCAGCTCCGGGACTGGCTACGAGCAGTACTTC.